The clone carrying this T cell receptor beta chain was found many times. Total RNA was isolated from unfractionated whole blood. The sample is drawn from a study of human T cells and chemical hapten exposure. Unique molecular identifiers were attached to individual cDNA molecules during library preparation. TCRdb re-analysed the reads in MiXCR, keeping a single row per CDR3 protein. The sample consists of about 120,000 distinct CDR3 sequences, over 6.5% of them appearing once. CDR3 length: 14 amino acids. Trimming pared 4 bases from V and 3 bases from J, leaving 12 bases between. This TCR was sampled from a human donor in good health. Some clones in this sample may be carry-over from other donors' samples. What was sequenced was whole blood. V is TRBV12-3 or TRBV12-4 and J is TRBJ1-2; D perhaps matches TRBD1 (5 bases). CDR3 DNA sequence: TGTGCCAGCAGTTCTTGGCAGGGCGACTATGGCTACACCTTC. It encodes CASSSWQGDYGYTF.